This T cell receptor beta chain derives from a study of blood T cell repertoires in COVID-19. Study in general: The study drew acute and convalescent COVID-19 samples from the United States, Italy and Spain.

Authors' analysis steps: Estimation of nucleated cell counts was performed using reference gene primer amplification. TCRdb keeps only in-frame clones here, not all; method: immunoSEQ multiplex PCR. D and trimming come from the DNA, and the V and J calls and clone size come from that table. The sample yields some 270,000 clones, roughly 83% seen once. Germline V gene data show CDR1 as MNHEY and CDR2 as SVGAGI. V lost 5 bases, J lost 0 bases, and 5 bases lay in between. This CDR3 is built from 13 residues. J is TRBJ1-5 and V is TRBV6-5, with D hard to call. The source material was peripheral blood. The TCR was taken from an elderly woman with COVID-19, enrolled during active disease. CDR3 protein: CASSMSSNQPQHF. The CDR3 DNA is TGTGCCAGCAGTATGAGTAGCAATCAGCCCCAGCATTTT.